These T cell receptor beta chains were read from a single sample in a study of early T cells in non-severe SARS-CoV-2 infection. Via MiXCR, TCRdb re-called the 5' RACE reads, giving one row per CDR3 protein. The sample consists of about 62,000 distinct CDR3 sequences, more than 9% of them appearing once. Input material: whole blood. These receptors were collected from an adult who was a healthcare worker with PCR-confirmed SARS-CoV-2 infection or an uninfected control (not recorded which). The CDR3 runs from the conserved cysteine through the conserved F or W. Fields, in order: clone size, J gene, V gene, D gene, CDR3 DNA, CDR3 protein. A D gene is named only where the DNA matches it firmly. Expanded clones get a size class; other rows say once, few or many, or leave the size out.

size: few; J: TRBJ2-2; V: TRBV7-8; D: TRBD1; DNA: TGTGCCAGCAGCTTTGGGACAGTTAGGGCCGGGGAGCTGTTTTTT; CDR3: CASSFGTVRAGELFF
size: -; J: TRBJ2-3; V: TRBV2; D: TRBD2; DNA: TGTGCCAGCAGCCCCGGACTAGTCCGGAGCACAGATACGCAGTATTTT; CDR3: CASSPGLVRSTDTQYF
size: -; J: TRBJ1-1; V: TRBV28; D: -; DNA: TGTGCCACCCAGTGGGGTACTGAAGCTTTCTTT; CDR3: CATQWGTEAFF
size: few; J: TRBJ2-3; V: TRBV21-1; D: -; DNA: TGTGCCAGCAGCAAAGCAATTCAAGTCAGAAATACTAGCACAGATACGCAGTATTTT; CDR3: CASSKAIQVRNTSTDTQYF
size: -; J: TRBJ1-6; V: TRBV6-1; D: TRBD1; DNA: TGTGCCAGCAGTGAAGCCAGGGGGAAATCACCCCTCCACTTT; CDR3: CASSEARGKSPLHF
size: many; J: TRBJ2-1; V: TRBV7-3; D: -; DNA: TGTGCCAGCAGCGACGGATTCGGAGCCAGACAGTTCTTC; CDR3: CASSDGFGARQFF
size: -; J: TRBJ1-2; V: TRBV12-3/TRBV12-4; D: TRBD1; DNA: TGTGCCAGCAGTCCTGACAGGGGGCGAATCTATGGCTACACCTTC; CDR3: CASSPDRGRIYGYTF
size: -; J: TRBJ2-3; V: TRBV4-2; D: TRBD1; DNA: TGTGCCAGCAGCCAGCCTAAGCCGGGACAGGGCACAGATACGCAGTATTTT; CDR3: CASSQPKPGQGTDTQYF
size: -; J: TRBJ1-2; V: TRBV12-3/TRBV12-4; D: -; DNA: TGTGCCAGCAGTTTTTTTCGGACTCCTCGGCCGGAAGGCTACACCTTC; CDR3: CASSFFRTPRPEGYTF
size: -; J: TRBJ1-4; V: TRBV29-1; D: -; DNA: TGCAGCGTTGAAGTAACGGCCGACGGAAAACTGTTTTTT; CDR3: CSVEVTADGKLFF
size: few; J: TRBJ2-3; V: TRBV20-1; D: -; DNA: TGCAGTGCTAGAGATGATAGGCTGAGTTATCCAGATACGCAGTATTTT; CDR3: CSARDDRLSYPDTQYF
size: -; J: TRBJ1-4; V: TRBV14; D: -; DNA: TGTGCCAGCAGCCCCAGGGCCACTAATGAAAAACTGTTTTTT; CDR3: CASSPRATNEKLFF
size: -; J: TRBJ1-1; V: TRBV5-1; D: -; DNA: TGCGCCAGCAGCTTGGTGGGGACGGTGAACACTGAAGCTTTCTTT; CDR3: CASSLVGTVNTEAFF
size: many; J: TRBJ1-1; V: TRBV7-8; D: -; DNA: TGTGCCAGCAGCGCCCCAGCCCCGGGGGCTTTCTTT; CDR3: CASSAPAPGAFF
size: few; J: TRBJ1-1; V: TRBV11-1; D: TRBD1; DNA: TGTGCCAGCAGCCGCTCAGGGGGCGCTTACACTGAAGCTTTCTTT; CDR3: CASSRSGGAYTEAFF
size: -; J: TRBJ1-6; V: TRBV12-3/TRBV12-4; D: -; DNA: TGTGCCAGCAGAAACACAGGGTCTTCACCCCTCCACTTT; CDR3: CASRNTGSSPLHF
size: -; J: TRBJ1-3; V: TRBV12-3/TRBV12-4; D: -; DNA: TGTGCCAGCAGTTTCCGCCAGGGTAACTCTGGAAACACCATATATTTT; CDR3: CASSFRQGNSGNTIYF
size: few; J: TRBJ1-2; V: TRBV20-1; D: TRBD1; DNA: TGCAGTGCCCACACCCCTACAGGGGATAACTATGGCTACACCTTC; CDR3: CSAHTPTGDNYGYTF
size: few; J: TRBJ1-2; V: TRBV4-2; D: -; DNA: TGTGCCAGCAGCCAAGAGGAAGGGGCCCCCTATGGCTACACCTTC; CDR3: CASSQEEGAPYGYTF
size: -; J: TRBJ1-2; V: TRBV7-9; D: -; DNA: TGTGCCAGCAGCTTAATGCGGGGCGCTTATGGCTACACCTTC; CDR3: CASSLMRGAYGYTF
size: few; J: TRBJ2-1; V: TRBV10-2; D: -; DNA: TGCGCCAGCAGTGAGTCTGCCGGGTTCTACAATGAGCAGTTCTTC; CDR3: CASSESAGFYNEQFF
size: -; J: TRBJ2-3; V: TRBV7-8; D: TRBD2; DNA: TGTGCCAGCGGGGGACTAGCGGGGGGTCCAGATACGCAGTATTTT; CDR3: CASGGLAGGPDTQYF
size: many; J: TRBJ2-1; V: TRBV7-9; D: TRBD1; DNA: TGTGCCAGCAGCTTCGGGACAGGGGGCAGGAATGAGCAGTTCTTC; CDR3: CASSFGTGGRNEQFF
size: many; J: TRBJ2-2; V: TRBV5-6; D: -; DNA: TGTGCCAGCAGCTTGATCGACGGGGGAAACACCGGGGAGCTGTTTTTT; CDR3: CASSLIDGGNTGELFF
size: many; J: TRBJ1-4; V: TRBV18; D: -; DNA: TGTGCCAGCTCACCTCGACAGACCACTAATGAAAAACTGTTTTTT; CDR3: CASSPRQTTNEKLFF
size: -; J: TRBJ2-2; V: TRBV2; D: -; DNA: TGTGCCAGCAGTGCCCTCCTCACCGGGGAGCTGTTTTTT; CDR3: CASSALLTGELFF
size: -; J: TRBJ2-2; V: TRBV6-5; D: -; DNA: TGTGCCAGCAGTTATAGTCAGGGAAACACCGGGGAGCTGTTTTTT; CDR3: CASSYSQGNTGELFF